These 22 T cell receptor beta chains were sequenced from one sample in a study of T cells in localized non-small cell lung cancer. Some clones are missing from TCRdb's copy, which holds only in-frame ones; the method was immunoSEQ multiplex PCR. The sample carries 52,000 or so clones, approximately 80% recorded once. The sample here was peripheral blood mononuclear cells, taken before any cancer treatment. These receptors came from a man aged 40 to 70 with stage III lung adenocarcinoma.

CDR3 in DNA: TGTGCCGGGACAATTTTTGTAGCAGATACGCAGTATTTT. It encodes CAGTIFVADTQYF. The gene calls are TRBV30 and TRBJ2-3; D possibly corresponds to TRBD1 (6 bases). CDR1 and CDR2 from the germline V gene are GTSNPN and SVGIG (reference sequence). V lost 8 bases and J 4 bases, leaving 16 bases between the germline ends. This CDR3 comprises 13 residues. Full variable domain (missing parts from reference TRBV30 and TRBJ2-3): SQTIHQWPATLVQPVGSPLSLECTVEGTSNPNLYWYRQAAGRGLQLLFYSVGIGQISSEVPQNLSASRPQDRQFILSSKKLLLSDSGFYLCAGTIFVADTQYFGPGTRLTVL.

This clone was detected only a few times. This chain joins TRBV10-3 and TRBJ2-7, with D unclear. V was shortened by 2 bases and J by 6 bases, with 11 bases between the two germline ends. From germline, CDR1 is ENHRY and CDR2 SYGVKD. The CDR3 extends over 13 amino acids. The CDR3 loop reads CAISEARTLEQYF. The CDR3 DNA is TGTGCCATCAGTGAGGCCCGCACCCTCGAGCAGTACTTC.

This sequence joins TRBV7-6 and TRBJ2-1; TRBD1 matches 10 bases. The CDR3 covers 15 residues. Germline values: CDR1 SGHVS, CDR2 FNYEAQ. The ends lost 5 bases at V and 5 bases at J; junction bases unmatched: 6. CDR3 in DNA: TGTGCCAGCAGCCAAACCGGGACAGGGGACAATGAGCAGTTCTTC. Translation gives CASSQTGTGDNEQFF.

The rearrangement links TRBV25-1 to TRBJ2-3; 9 bases are shared with TRBD2. Germline-derived CDR1 and CDR2 are MGHDK and SYGVNS. V trimming: 3 bases; J trimming: 1 base; junction bases outside the gene matches: 5. CDR3 length: 16 amino acids. The CDR3 DNA reads TGTGCCAGCAGTGATATAGCGGGAGAAGGCACAGATACGCAGTATTTT. Translation gives CASSDIAGEGTDTQYF.

The genes are TRBV11-3 and TRBJ2-7, with D tentatively TRBD1 or TRBD2 (6 bases each). Looked up from germline, CDR1 is SGHNT and CDR2 is YENEEA. V was trimmed by 3 bases and J by 7 bases, leaving 19 bases between them. The CDR3 covers 15 residues. In DNA, the CDR3 is TGTGCCAGCAGCTTGGGCGGGGACCGCAGGGGAGAGCAGTACTTC. This gives the protein CASSLGGDRRGEQYF.

The chain recombines TRBV4-3 with TRBJ1-2, with D unclear. The CDR3 runs to 15 residues. CDR1 is LGHNA, CDR2 YSLEER, per germline. V was shortened by 4 bases and J by 0 bases, with 12 bases between the two germline ends. The CDR3 nucleotides read TGCGCCAGCAGCCCTAAGGCTGACACTAACTATGGCTACACCTTC. Translated, it gives CASSPKADTNYGYTF.

V gene TRBV19 combines with J gene TRBJ1-3; unclear D gene. The germline V gene has CDR1 LNHDA and CDR2 SQIVND (reference sequence). V shed 5 bases and J shed 0 bases, with 8 bases lying between them. CDR3 length: 14 residues. CDR3 nucleotides: TGTGCCAGTAGTTTCCGGAACTCTGGAAACACCATATATTTT. Amino acid sequence: CASSFRNSGNTIYF.

The chain joins TRBV7-2 to TRBJ2-5, with 11 bases lining up with TRBD2. Germline V gene lookup returns CDR1 SGHTA and CDR2 FQGNSA. The CDR3 covers 15 residues. The V segment lost 3 bases and the J segment 5 bases; nucleotides outside the gene matches: 5. CDR3 nucleotides: TGTGCCAGCAGCTTGACTAGCGGGGCCTCGGAGACCCAGTACTTC. Protein: CASSLTSGASETQYF.

This rearrangement joins TRBV27 to TRBJ2-3; D unclear. This CDR3 comprises 14 residues. Germline CDR1 reads MNHEY; CDR2 reads SMNVEV (reference sequence). The germline V and J ends were trimmed by 9 bases and 2 bases, with 15 bases remaining between them. The DNA for the CDR3 is TGTGCCAGTTCGTTAGCAGAATCCACAGATACGCAGTATTTT. The encoded protein is CASSLAESTDTQYF.

The rearrangement uses TRBV7-2 and TRBJ2-3; D assignment may be TRBD1 or TRBD2 (5 bases each). This CDR3 has 15 amino acids. Germline CDR1 and CDR2: SGHTA and FQGNSA. V gave up 8 bases and J gave up 3 bases, with 18 bases separating them. CDR3 nucleotides: TGTGCCAGCTCGATGGGGACCCCTGGGACAGATACGCAGTATTTT. Translation gives CASSMGTPGTDTQYF.

J is TRBJ2-2 and V is TRBV5-8; no reliable D call. The V end was cut by 2 bases, the J end by 8 bases, with 10 bases between. CDR1 and CDR2 (germline): SGHTS, YDEGEE. This CDR3 spans 13 amino acids. CDR3 DNA sequence: TGTGCCAGCAGCTTAGGTGGGCCAGGGGAGCTGTTTTTT. It codes for CASSLGGPGELFF.

The chain recombines TRBV9 with TRBJ1-3; the D gene is possibly TRBD1 (5 bases). The CDR3 loop spans 18 amino acids. V lost 0 bases and J lost 5, with 21 bases in between. Germline CDR1 is SGDLS and CDR2 is YYNGEE. The CDR3 region is CASSVGMEGRDSRNTIYF. Here the CDR3 DNA reads TGTGCCAGCAGCGTAGGGATGGAGGGGAGAGACAGCAGAAACACCATATATTTT.

The genes are TRBV7-2 and TRBJ1-2; 8 bases are shared with TRBD1. There are 14 residues in the CDR3. The V and J ends lost 5 bases and 8 bases, in that order; junction bases with no gene match: 10. Looked up from germline, CDR1 is SGHTA and CDR2 is FQGNSA. CDR3 nucleotides: TGTGCCAGCAGCCCCGCCCAGGGGGCGAGGGGCTACACCTTC. This sequence encodes CASSPAQGARGYTF.

V and J are TRBV27 and TRBJ1-5; D possibly corresponds to TRBD1 (5 bases). There are 12 residues in the CDR3. The germline gives CDR1 MNHEY, CDR2 SMNVEV (reference sequence). V dropped 5 bases and J dropped 6 bases, with 8 bases sitting between them. As DNA, the CDR3 is TGTGCCAGCAGTAATAGGGGTCAGCCCCAGCATTTT. Translated: CASSNRGQPQHF.

This chain uses TRBV2 with TRBJ2-7; 7 nucleotides agree with TRBD2. The CDR3 covers 12 residues. CDR1 and CDR2 from the germline V gene are SNHLY and FYNNEI. V shed 8 bases and J 3 bases; nucleotides not matched to a gene: 4. The CDR3 DNA sequence: TGTGCCAGCCGAGGACTAGACTACGAGCAGTACTTC. Its translation is CASRGLDYEQYF. Using reference TRBV2 and TRBJ2-7 for the parts outside the CDR3, the full variable domain is EPEVTQTPSHQVTQMGQEVILRCVPISNHLYFYWYRQILGQKVEFLVSFYNNEISEKSEIFDDQFSVERPDGSNFTLKIRSTKLEDSAMYFCASRGLDYEQYFGPGTRLTVT.

The chain joins TRBV11-2 to TRBJ1-2, with 7 positions matching TRBD1. The CDR3 sequence is 16 residues long. CDR1 SGHAT and CDR2 FQNNGV come from the germline V gene. V shed 7 bases and J 4 bases; nucleotides not matched to a gene: 15. CDR3 region: CASTKNGQEKSYGYTF. The CDR3 DNA follows: TGTGCCAGCACCAAAAACGGACAGGAGAAAAGCTATGGCTACACCTTC.

The chain has TRBV18 and TRBJ2-5; D call uncertain. Germline V gives CDR1 KGHSH, CDR2 LQKENI. V was pared by 9 bases and J by 1 base, with 15 bases between. The CDR3 has 14 amino acids. The CDR3 coding sequence is TGTGCCAGTCGACCCGGCGTGCGCCAAGAGACCCAGTACTTC. Its protein product is CASRPGVRQETQYF.

In its sample, this clone was seen once. V gene TRBV7-6 combines with J gene TRBJ2-7, with D maybe TRBD2 (5 bases). The CDR3 spans 12 residues. Germline CDR1 is SGHVS and CDR2 is FNYEAQ. Trimming pared 4 bases from V and 3 bases from J, leaving 7 bases between. The CDR3 spells CASSSAGYEQYF. The CDR3 bases are TGTGCCAGCAGCTCCGCGGGCTACGAGCAGTACTTC.

As for this clone: This sample also contains other DNA sequences that code for the same CDR3. This chain links TRBV2 with TRBJ1-5; tentatively, D is TRBD1 (5 bases). This CDR3 is 15 amino acids long. The V end lost 6 bases, the J end lost 4 bases, and 16 bases lay between the germline ends. Germline V gene lookup returns CDR1 SNHLY and CDR2 FYNNEI. DNA of the CDR3: TGTGCCAGCAGAGACAGCTCAATCAGAAATCAGCCCCAGCATTTT. Its protein product is CASRDSSIRNQPQHF.

Only one count was recorded for this clone. The V and J genes are TRBV4-3 and TRBJ1-1, with TRBD1 matching over 8 bases. Trimming cost V 1 base and J 5 bases; bases outside gene matches: 3. The CDR3 sequence is 14 residues long. Germline CDR1 is LGHNA and CDR2 is YSLEER. The CDR3 DNA reads TGCGCCAGCAGCCAAGCAGGGGGCAGTACTGAAGCTTTCTTT. Encoded protein: CASSQAGGSTEAFF.

This chain uses TRBV25-1 with TRBJ2-3, with 8 bases lining up with TRBD2. CDR1 and CDR2 from the germline V gene are MGHDK and SYGVNS. This CDR3 spans 17 amino acids. The V segment lost 5 bases and the J segment 0 bases; nucleotides outside the gene matches: 10. The CDR3 loop reads CASSPPGTSGSTDTQYF. DNA for the CDR3: TGTGCCAGCAGTCCCCCAGGAACTAGCGGAAGCACAGATACGCAGTATTTT.

CDR3 DNA sequence: TGTGCCAGCATAAGAGAACCAGACACTGCTGGCTCCTACGAGCAGTACTTC. Residues: CASIREPDTAGSYEQYF. The rearrangement uses TRBV11-2 and TRBJ2-7; D ambiguous. V was clipped by 7 bases and J by 0 bases, with 22 bases between them. Germline CDR1 and CDR2: SGHAT and FQNNGV. The CDR3 length is 17 residues.